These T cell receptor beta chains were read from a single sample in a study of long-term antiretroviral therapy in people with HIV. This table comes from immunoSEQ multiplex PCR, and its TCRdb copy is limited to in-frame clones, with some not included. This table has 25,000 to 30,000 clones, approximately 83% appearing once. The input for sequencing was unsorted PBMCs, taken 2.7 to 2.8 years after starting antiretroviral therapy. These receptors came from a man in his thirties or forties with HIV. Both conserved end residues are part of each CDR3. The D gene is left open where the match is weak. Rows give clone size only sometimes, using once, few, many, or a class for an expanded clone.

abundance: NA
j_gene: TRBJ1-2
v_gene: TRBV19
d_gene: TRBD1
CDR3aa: CASKWNSGQGMHGYTF
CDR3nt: TGTGCCAGTAAATGGAACTCGGGACAGGGGATGCATGGCTACACCTTC

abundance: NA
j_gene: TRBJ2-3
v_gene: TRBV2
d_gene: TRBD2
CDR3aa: CASRLLAGGTDTQYF
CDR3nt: TGTGCCAGCCGCCTTCTAGCGGGGGGGACAGATACGCAGTATTTT

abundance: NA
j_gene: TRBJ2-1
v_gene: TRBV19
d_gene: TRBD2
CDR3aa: CASSAFSGGADEQFF
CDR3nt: TGTGCCAGTAGTGCCTTTAGCGGGGGGGCCGATGAGCAGTTCTTC

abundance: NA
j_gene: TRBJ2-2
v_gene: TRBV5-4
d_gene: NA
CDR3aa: CASSILQNTGELFF
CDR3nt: TGTGCCAGCAGCATTCTTCAGAACACCGGGGAGCTGTTTTTT

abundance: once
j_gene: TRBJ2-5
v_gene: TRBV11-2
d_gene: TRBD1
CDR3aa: CASNRDRVGETQYF
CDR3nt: TGTGCCAGCAACCGGGACAGGGTTGGGGAGACCCAGTACTTC

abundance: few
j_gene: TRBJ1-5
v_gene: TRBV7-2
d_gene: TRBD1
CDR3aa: CASSPFPGTGGNQPQHF
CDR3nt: TGTGCCAGCAGCCCCTTCCCCGGGACAGGGGGTAATCAGCCCCAGCATTTT

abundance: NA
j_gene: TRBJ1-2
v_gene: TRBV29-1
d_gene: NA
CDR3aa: CSVEVGRGNLGYTF
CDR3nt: TGCAGCGTTGAAGTGGGACGGGGTAACCTGGGCTACACCTTC

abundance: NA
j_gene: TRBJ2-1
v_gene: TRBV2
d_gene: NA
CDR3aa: CASSDWDGSYNEQFF
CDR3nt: TGTGCCAGCAGTGATTGGGATGGCTCCTACAATGAGCAGTTCTTC

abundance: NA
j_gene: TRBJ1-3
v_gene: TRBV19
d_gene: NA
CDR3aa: CASRSQGHNSGNTIYF
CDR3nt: TGTGCCAGTAGAAGCCAGGGACACAACTCTGGAAACACCATATATTTT

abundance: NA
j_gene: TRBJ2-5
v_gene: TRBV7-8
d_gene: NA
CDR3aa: CASSNPVANKETQYF
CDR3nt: TGTGCCAGCAGCAATCCGGTCGCAAACAAGGAGACCCAGTACTTC

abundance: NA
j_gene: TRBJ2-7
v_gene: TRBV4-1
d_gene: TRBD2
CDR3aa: CASSQNIAGGPFDEQYF
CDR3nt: TGCGCCAGCAGCCAAAATATAGCGGGAGGGCCGTTCGACGAGCAGTACTTC

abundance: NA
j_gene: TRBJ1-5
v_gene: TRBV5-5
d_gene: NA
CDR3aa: CASSLYASLSQPQHF
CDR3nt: TGTGCCAGCAGCTTGTACGCATCGTTAAGTCAGCCCCAGCATTTT

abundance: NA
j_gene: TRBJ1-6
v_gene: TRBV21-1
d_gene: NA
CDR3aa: CASSIAQRVTGGGWNSPLHF
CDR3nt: TGTGCCAGCAGCATCGCACAACGGGTTACAGGGGGTGGTTGGAATTCACCCCTCCACTTT

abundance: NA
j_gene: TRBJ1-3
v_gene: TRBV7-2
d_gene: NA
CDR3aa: CASSLFGGASGNTIYF
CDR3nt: TGTGCCAGCAGCTTATTTGGGGGGGCATCTGGAAACACCATATATTTT

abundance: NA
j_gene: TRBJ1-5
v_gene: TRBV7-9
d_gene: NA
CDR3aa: CASSFDGPNQPQHF
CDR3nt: TGTGCCAGCAGCTTTGACGGTCCGAATCAGCCCCAGCATTTT

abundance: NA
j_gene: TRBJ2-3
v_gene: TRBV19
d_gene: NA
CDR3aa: CASSIEGRGTQYF
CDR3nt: TGTGCCAGTAGTATAGAAGGCCGCGGTACGCAGTATTTT

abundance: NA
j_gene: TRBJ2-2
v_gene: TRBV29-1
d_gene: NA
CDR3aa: CSVRGAPNTGELFF
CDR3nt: TGCAGCGTGCGGGGAGCCCCGAACACCGGGGAGCTGTTTTTT

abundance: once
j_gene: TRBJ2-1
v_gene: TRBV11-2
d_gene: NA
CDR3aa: CASSPRDSEFF
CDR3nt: TGTGCCAGCAGCCCCCGGGACTCGGAGTTCTTC

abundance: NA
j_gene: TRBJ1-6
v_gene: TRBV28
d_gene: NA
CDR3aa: CASRIGNSPLHF
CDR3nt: TGTGCCAGCAGGATAGGGAATTCACCCCTCCACTTT

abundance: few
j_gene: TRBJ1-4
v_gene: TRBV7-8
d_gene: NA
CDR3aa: CASSLQTGGEKLFF
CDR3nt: TGTGCCAGCAGCTTACAGACAGGTGGTGAAAAACTGTTTTTT

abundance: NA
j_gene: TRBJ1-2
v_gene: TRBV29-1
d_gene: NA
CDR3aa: CSVEDPTGGGYGYTF
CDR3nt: TGCAGCGTTGAAGACCCGACGGGAGGCGGCTATGGCTACACCTTC

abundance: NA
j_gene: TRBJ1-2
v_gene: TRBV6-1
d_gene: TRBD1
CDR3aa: CASSVRDRKDGYTF
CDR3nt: TGTGCCAGCAGTGTCCGGGACAGAAAGGATGGCTACACCTTC

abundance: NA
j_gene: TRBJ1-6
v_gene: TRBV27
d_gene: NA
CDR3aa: CASSLIGSPLHF
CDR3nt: TGTGCCAGCAGTTTAATAGGTTCACCCCTCCACTTT

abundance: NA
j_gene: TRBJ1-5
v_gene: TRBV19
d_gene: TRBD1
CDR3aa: CASSLYISGGGQPQHF
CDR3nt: TGTGCCAGTAGCCTGTATATATCAGGGGGCGGTCAGCCCCAGCATTTT

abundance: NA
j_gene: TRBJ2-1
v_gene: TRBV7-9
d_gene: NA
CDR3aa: CASSFTNEQFF
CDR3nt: TGTGCCAGCAGCTTCACGAATGAGCAGTTCTTC

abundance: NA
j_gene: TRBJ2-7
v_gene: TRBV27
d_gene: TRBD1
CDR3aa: CASSFQDRGRHEQYF
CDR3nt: TGTGCCAGCAGTTTCCAGGACAGGGGAAGGCACGAGCAGTACTTC

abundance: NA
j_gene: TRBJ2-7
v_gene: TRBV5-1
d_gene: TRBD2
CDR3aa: CASSLDRTSGGYEQYF
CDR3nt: TGCGCCAGCAGCTTGGATAGGACTAGCGGGGGGTACGAGCAGTACTTC

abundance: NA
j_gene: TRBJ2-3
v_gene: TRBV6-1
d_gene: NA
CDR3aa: CASSLYSASTDTQYF
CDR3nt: TGTGCCAGCAGCTTATACAGTGCTAGCACAGATACGCAGTATTTT

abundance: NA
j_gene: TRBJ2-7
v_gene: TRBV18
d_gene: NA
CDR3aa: CASSPLGTHSYEQYF
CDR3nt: TGTGCCAGCTCACCGTTGGGGACACACTCCTACGAGCAGTACTTC

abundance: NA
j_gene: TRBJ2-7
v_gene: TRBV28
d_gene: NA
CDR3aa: CASSFGPGRYEQYF
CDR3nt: TGTGCCAGCAGTTTTGGGCCAGGCCGGTACGAGCAGTACTTC

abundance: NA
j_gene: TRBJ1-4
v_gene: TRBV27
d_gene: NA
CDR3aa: CASSSGGEKLFF
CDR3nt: TGTGCCAGCAGTTCGGGGGGGGAAAAACTGTTTTTT

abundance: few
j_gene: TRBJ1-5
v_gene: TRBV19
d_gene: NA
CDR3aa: CASSITGRYQPQHF
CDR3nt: TGTGCCAGTAGTATAACAGGGAGGTATCAGCCCCAGCATTTT

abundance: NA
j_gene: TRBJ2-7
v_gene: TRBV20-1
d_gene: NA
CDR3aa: CSADDTAVQYF
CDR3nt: TGCAGTGCCGACGATACAGCGGTGCAGTACTTC

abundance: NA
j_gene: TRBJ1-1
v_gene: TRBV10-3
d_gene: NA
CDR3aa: CATGGGLNTEAFF
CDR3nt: TGTGCCACTGGGGGGGGGTTGAACACTGAAGCTTTCTTT

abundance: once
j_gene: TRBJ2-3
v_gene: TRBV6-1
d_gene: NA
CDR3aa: CASSEGGATDTQYF
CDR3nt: TGTGCCAGCAGTGAAGGGGGGGCCACAGATACGCAGTATTTT

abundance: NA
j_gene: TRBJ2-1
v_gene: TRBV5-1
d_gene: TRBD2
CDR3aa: CASAYGTGTSGRADYNEQFF
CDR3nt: TGCGCCAGCGCCTATGGTACCGGGACTAGCGGGAGGGCTGACTACAATGAGCAGTTCTTC

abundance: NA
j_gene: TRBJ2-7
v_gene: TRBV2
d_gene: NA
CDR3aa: CASTYDHEQYF
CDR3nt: TGTGCCAGCACGTACGACCACGAGCAGTACTTC

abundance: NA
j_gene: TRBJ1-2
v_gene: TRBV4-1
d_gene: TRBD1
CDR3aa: CASSRPGQGARIGGYTF
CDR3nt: TGCGCCAGCAGCCGACCGGGACAGGGGGCGCGAATTGGTGGCTACACCTTC

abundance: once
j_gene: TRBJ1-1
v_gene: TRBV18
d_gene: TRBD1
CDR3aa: CASSALGTGYTEAFF
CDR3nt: TGTGCCAGCTCAGCGCTTGGGACAGGCTACACTGAAGCTTTCTTT

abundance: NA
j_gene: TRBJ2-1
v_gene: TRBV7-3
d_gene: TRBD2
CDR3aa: CASSRLDRGTSGGHNEQFF
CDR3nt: TGTGCCAGCAGCCGCCTGGACAGGGGGACTAGCGGGGGGCACAATGAGCAGTTCTTC

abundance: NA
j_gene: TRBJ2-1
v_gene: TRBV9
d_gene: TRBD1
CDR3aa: CASSVAGTGGDEQFF
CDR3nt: TGTGCCAGCAGCGTTGCCGGGACAGGGGGCGATGAGCAGTTCTTC

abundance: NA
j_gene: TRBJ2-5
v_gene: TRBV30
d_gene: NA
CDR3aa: CAWTRGGGETQYF
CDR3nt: TGTGCCTGGACTAGGGGCGGTGGAGAGACCCAGTACTTC

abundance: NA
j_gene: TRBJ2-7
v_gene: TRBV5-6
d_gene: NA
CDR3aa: CASSPQAGQPEQYF
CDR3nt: TGTGCCAGCAGCCCCCAGGCGGGACAGCCCGAGCAGTACTTC

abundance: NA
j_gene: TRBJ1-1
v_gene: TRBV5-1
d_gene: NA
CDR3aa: CASSLEGKVTEAFF
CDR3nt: TGCGCCAGCAGCTTGGAAGGGAAGGTCACTGAAGCTTTCTTT

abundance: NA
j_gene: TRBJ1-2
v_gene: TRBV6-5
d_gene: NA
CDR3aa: CASSYSGSLYGYTF
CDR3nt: TGTGCCAGCAGTTACTCTGGCAGTTTATATGGCTACACCTTC

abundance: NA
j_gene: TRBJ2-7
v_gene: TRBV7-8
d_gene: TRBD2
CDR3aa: CASRDSRGVGEQYF
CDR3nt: TGTGCCAGCAGAGATTCCCGGGGGGTGGGCGAGCAGTACTTC

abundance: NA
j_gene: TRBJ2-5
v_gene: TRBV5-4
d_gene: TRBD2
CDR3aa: CASSLKSGGETQYF
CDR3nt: TGTGCCAGCAGCTTGAAAAGCGGGGGGGAGACCCAGTACTTC

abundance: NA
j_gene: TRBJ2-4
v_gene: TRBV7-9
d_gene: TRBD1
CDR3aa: CASSLGQGLAKNIQYF
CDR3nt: TGTGCCAGCAGCTTGGGACAGGGATTAGCCAAAAACATTCAGTACTTC

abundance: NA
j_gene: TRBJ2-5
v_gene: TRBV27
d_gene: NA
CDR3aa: CAGQETQYF
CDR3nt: TGTGCCGGCCAAGAGACCCAGTACTTC

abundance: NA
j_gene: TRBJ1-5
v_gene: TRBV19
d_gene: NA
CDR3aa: CASRPPPGYSNQPQHF
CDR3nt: TGTGCCAGTAGACCCCCCCCAGGGTATAGCAATCAGCCCCAGCATTTT

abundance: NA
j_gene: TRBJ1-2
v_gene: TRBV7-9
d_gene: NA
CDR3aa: CASSLAPWQDSLLNYGYTF
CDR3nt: TGTGCCAGCAGCTTAGCGCCTTGGCAGGACTCCCTTCTTAACTATGGCTACACCTTC